The 2 T cell receptor beta chains presented below share a single source sample, sequenced in a study of CD8 T cells in Susac syndrome. RNA amounts of about 0.5 to 1 ug underwent reverse transcription with random hexamers. TCRdb reprocessed the immunoSEQ multiplex PCR reads via MiXCR and lists one record per CDR3 protein. The sample yields about 300,000 distinct CDR3 sequences, 70% to 90% seen once. Sequences were obtained from CD8+ T cells from PBMCs. The receptors come from a human donor with multiple sclerosis.

V and J are TRBV19 and TRBJ2-7; the D call may be TRBD1 or TRBD2 (5 bases each). The CDR3 covers 13 residues. Germline-derived CDR1 and CDR2 are LNHDA and SQIVND (reference sequence). The V gene lost 7 bases and the J gene lost 7 bases, with 17 bases spanning the gap. CDR3 residues: CASTTSTWGEQYF. CDR3 DNA sequence: TGTGCCAGTACCACATCGACGTGGGGGGAGCAGTACTTC.

The chain has TRBV4-3 and TRBJ2-6; D is uncertain. This CDR3 region has 17 residues. Per the germline V gene, CDR1 is LGHNA and CDR2 is YSLEER. Deletions cut 3 bases from V and 0 bases from J, with 12 bases between. The CDR3 DNA follows: TGCGCCAGCAGCCAGGGCAGTGAGTACTCTGGGGCCAACGTCCTGACTTTC. Protein product: CASSQGSEYSGANVLTF.